These 14 T cell receptor beta chains share one sample of origin, sequenced in a study of shared clonotypes between healthy human individuals. Clones were sequenced by immunoSEQ multiplex PCR, and TCRdb holds only the in-frame ones, with some missing. The data hold approximately 720,000 clones, with about three quarters observed a single time. The sample was memory CD4+ T cells sorted from blood. The subset here: CD45RA-negative fraction. The source of these receptors is a woman aged 25 to 39 in good health.

Worth noting for this clone: Within the sample, other DNA sequences also encode this same CDR3. V usage is TRBV6-5 and J usage is TRBJ2-7; a weak D match, TRBD2 (5 bases). Germline V CDR1 and CDR2: MNHEY, SVGAGI. The germline V and J ends were trimmed by 2 bases and 0 bases, with 11 bases remaining between them. CDR3 size: 15 residues. The CDR3: CASSYSGASSYEQYF. The CDR3 DNA is TGTGCCAGCAGTTACAGCGGCGCCAGCTCCTACGAGCAGTACTTC.

The chain employs TRBV25-1 and TRBJ2-1; D possibly uses TRBD1 or TRBD2 (5 bases each). The V gene lost 0 bases and the J gene lost 9 bases, with 21 bases spanning the gap. This CDR3 is 17 amino acids long. Germline V gene lookup returns CDR1 MGHDK and CDR2 SYGVNS. The CDR3 coding sequence is TGTGCCAGCAGTGAATATAAGGGGACGTACTTCGTCGGTGAGCAGTTCTTC. Translation: CASSEYKGTYFVGEQFF.

The rearrangement links TRBV7-2 to TRBJ2-7; TRBD2 agrees at 14 bases. The J segment lost 3 bases and the V segment lost 5 bases, leaving 6 bases of the junction unmatched. This CDR3 contains 16 residues. Germline CDR1 SGHTA, CDR2 FQGNSA. The CDR3 nucleotides are TGTGCCAGCAGCCGGGGACTAGCGGGAGAGGGCTACGAGCAGTACTTC. It is translated as CASSRGLAGEGYEQYF. Complete variable domain (other parts from reference TRBV7-2 and TRBJ2-7): GAGVSQSPSNKVTEKGKDVELRCDPISGHTALYWYRQSLGQGLEFLIYFQGNSAPDKSGLPSDRFSAERTGGSVSTLTIQRTQQEDSAVYLCASSRGLAGEGYEQYFGPGTRLTVT.

The chain joins TRBV7-9 to TRBJ2-7, with TRBD2 matching 12 bases. The CDR3 spans 16 residues. Germline CDR1 and CDR2: SEHNR and FQNEAQ (reference sequence). Unmatched junction bases numbered 8, after V lost 5 bases and J lost 3 bases. CDR3 residues: CASSLGTSGPNYEQYF. CDR3 coding DNA: TGTGCCAGCAGCCTCGGGACTAGCGGGCCCAACTACGAGCAGTACTTC.

The chain combines TRBV4-1 with TRBJ2-7; 8 bases match TRBD1. Germline V lookup: CDR1 MGHRA, CDR2 YSYEKL. The CDR3 extends over 16 amino acids. The J segment lost 0 bases and the V segment lost 2 bases, leaving 6 bases of the junction unmatched. CDR3 coding DNA: TGCGCCAGCAGCCAATCGGGACAGGAGAGCTCCTACGAGCAGTACTTC. Its translation: CASSQSGQESSYEQYF.

With respect to this clone: Other DNA sequences in this specimen translate into the identical CDR3. The V call is TRBV20-1, the J call TRBJ2-2; D is undetermined. The germline CDR1 and CDR2 sequences are DFQATT and SNEGSKA (reference sequence). The V end lost 3 bases, the J end lost 6 bases, and 5 bases lay between the germline ends. The CDR3 consists of 11 residues. The CDR3 sequence: CSASPAGELFF. In nucleotides, the CDR3 is TGCAGTGCTAGCCCCGCCGGGGAGCTGTTTTTT.

The chain couples TRBV4-1 to TRBJ2-5; 8 bases agree with TRBD1. The assigned J gene may be wrong: the sequence end matches TRBJ2-7 better. The CDR3 is 15 residues long. Germline CDR1 is MGHRA and CDR2 is YSYEKL. CDR3 loop: CASSRIQGGDYEQYF. In DNA form, the CDR3 reads TGCGCCAGCAGCCGCATACAGGGGGGAGACTACGAGCAGTACTTC.

The J gene is TRBJ2-7, the V gene TRBV11-2; the D gene is possibly TRBD1 (5 bases). CDR1 SGHAT and CDR2 FQNNGV come from the germline V gene. V lost 4 bases and J 5 bases, leaving 15 bases between the germline ends. There are 14 residues in the CDR3. The CDR3 region is CASSSSRVSDEQYF. The CDR3 DNA follows: TGTGCCAGCAGCTCCTCCAGGGTCTCGGACGAGCAGTACTTC.

The V call is TRBV14, the J call TRBJ2-3; D ambiguous. Per the germline V gene, CDR1 is SGHDN and CDR2 is FVKESK. The germline V and J ends were trimmed by 6 bases and 0 bases, with 13 bases remaining between them. This CDR3 contains 15 residues. CDR3 in amino acids: CASSRQLTSTDTQYF. The DNA of the CDR3 is TGTGCCAGCAGTAGACAACTCACTAGCACAGATACGCAGTATTTT. The variable domain in full, with the rest retrieved from reference TRBV14 and TRBJ2-3, is EAGVTQFPSHSVIEKGQTVTLRCDPISGHDNLYWYRRVMGKEIKFLLHFVKESKQDESGMPNNRFLAERTGGTYSTLKVQPAELEDSGVYFCASSRQLTSTDTQYFGPGTRLTVL.

The chain has TRBV27 and TRBJ2-2; 7 bases fit TRBD2. CDR1 is MNHEY and CDR2 is SMNVEV in the germline V gene (reference sequence). V shed 6 bases, J shed 2 bases, and the junction held 3 bases outside the gene matches. This CDR3 contains 14 residues. The CDR3 region has the DNA TGTGCCAGCAGGCGCGGGGGTAACACCGGGGAGCTGTTTTTT. Protein: CASRRGGNTGELFF.

The chain joins TRBV19 to TRBJ2-7; 10 bases are a match to TRBD2. The CDR3 covers 16 residues. The germline V gene has CDR1 LNHDA and CDR2 SQIVND (reference sequence). The J segment lost 3 bases and the V segment lost 1 base, leaving 6 bases of the junction unmatched. The CDR3 spells CASSIGGAGGYYEQYF. CDR3 sequence (DNA): TGTGCCAGTAGTATAGGAGGAGCGGGAGGGTACTACGAGCAGTACTTC.

The sample holds one count of this clone. The chain uses TRBV30 and TRBJ2-4; D may be TRBD1 or TRBD2 (6 bases each). Germline values: CDR1 GTSNPN, CDR2 SVGIG (reference sequence). Trimming shortened V by 4 bases and J by 1 base, and 11 bases separated the two germline ends. CDR3 size: 14 residues. The CDR3: CAWKEGVAKNIQYF. CDR3 coding DNA: TGTGCCTGGAAGGAGGGGGTCGCCAAAAACATTCAGTACTTC.

This sequence joins TRBV6-6 and TRBJ1-1; the D gene is possibly TRBD1 (5 bases). This CDR3 has 14 amino acids. The V gene's germline CDR1 is MNHNY and CDR2 SVGAGI (reference sequence). The germline V and J ends were trimmed by 4 bases and 5 bases, with 14 bases remaining between them. CDR3 in amino acids: CASSSTREGTEAFF. As DNA, the CDR3 is TGTGCCAGCAGTTCAACCAGGGAGGGGACTGAAGCTTTCTTT.

The chain carries TRBV28 and TRBJ2-7; the D is unclear. Germline V lookup: CDR1 MDHEN, CDR2 SYDVKM. The CDR3 has 12 amino acids. The CDR3 is CRPETQSHEQYF. The CDR3 bases are TGTCGGCCCGAGACACAGTCCCACGAGCAGTACTTC. Combining the CDR3 with reference TRBV28 and TRBJ2-7 gives the whole variable domain DVKVTQSSRYLVKRTGEKVFLECVQDMDHENMFWYRQDPGLGLRLIYFSYDVKMKEKGDIPEGYSVSREKKERFSLILESASTNQTSMYLCRPETQSHEQYFGPGTRLTVT.